The 15 T cell receptor beta chains presented below share a single source sample, sequenced in a study of Ad26.COV2.S vaccination and SARS-CoV-2 variants (dated by TCRdb to the early 2020s). Library creation used the immunoSEQ multiplex PCR assay. TCRdb took this table from immuneACCESS and kept in-frame rearrangements with V and J called. Such tables lack part of the clones; where checked against another copy, unresolved V genes explain under half of the gap, and the rest is unexplained. Here the sample has fewer than 500,000 clones; 80% to 90% occur a single time. Clones ranked in the top ten supply roughly 2.5% of the sample. The treatment or condition label, as the study defines it: about 20 received Ad26.COV2.S at low or high dose, single or two shots; about 5 received placebo; per-sample allocation not given. Repertoires of vaccine and placebo recipients were sequenced from samples collected on day 63 after the first injection.

The sample in question was peripheral blood, obtained in a trial of Ad26.COV2.S vaccine versus placebo. The receptors were gathered from a person aged 18-65 years who received the Ad26.COV2.S COVID-19 vaccine or a placebo.

V and J are TRBV15 and TRBJ2-2; 7 bases map to TRBD1. Trimming at V came to 3 bases and at J to 6 bases, leaving 4 bases not matched to a gene. This CDR3 contains 14 residues. Germline V gene lookup returns CDR1 LNHNV and CDR2 YYDKDF (reference sequence). The CDR3 nucleotides read TGTGCCACCAGCAGGCAGGGGGTGGCCGGGGAGCTGTTTTTT. As protein: CATSRQGVAGELFF.

The chain links TRBV5-5 to TRBJ1-3, with D possibly being TRBD1 (5 bases). Germline-derived CDR1 and CDR2 are SGHKS and YYEKEE (reference sequence). The CDR3 sequence is 20 residues long. Trimming removed 0 bases from V and 2 bases from J, with 24 bases in between. The CDR3 is CASSLVLRGVGTEAGNTIYF. Here the CDR3 DNA reads TGTGCCAGCAGCTTGGTTCTACGGGGGGTCGGCACGGAGGCTGGAAACACCATATATTTT.

The chain carries TRBV4-3 and TRBJ2-6; the match to TRBD2 covers 9 bases. J was trimmed by 2 bases and V by 0 bases; bases with no gene match: 8. CDR1 LGHNA and CDR2 YSLEER come from the germline V gene. The CDR3 runs 19 residues. The CDR3 region is CASSQDQVSGRTGANVLTF. The CDR3 coding sequence is TGCGCCAGCAGCCAAGACCAAGTGAGCGGGAGGACTGGGGCCAACGTCCTGACTTTC.

This chain joins TRBV7-9 and TRBJ2-3; 13 nucleotides agree with TRBD2. The CDR3 has 18 residues. Germline lookup yields CDR1 SEHNR and CDR2 FQNEAQ (reference sequence). The junction had 13 bases not matched to a gene; V was cut back by 1 base and J by 9 bases. The CDR3 reads CASSLGLAGGARRETQYF. DNA for the CDR3: TGTGCCAGCAGCTTAGGACTAGCGGGGGGTGCCCGACGGGAGACGCAGTATTTT.

For the CDR3, the DNA is TGTGCCAGCAGACAGGGGTACTATGGCTACACCTTC. It yields the protein CASRQGYYGYTF. The J gene is TRBJ1-2, the V gene TRBV6-5; TRBD1 matches at 7 bases. The V and J ends lost 6 bases and 3 bases, in that order; junction bases with no gene match: 1. Germline values: CDR1 MNHEY, CDR2 SVGAGI. CDR3 length: 12 amino acids.

This sequence joins TRBV7-2 and TRBJ2-1; D is possibly TRBD1 (5 bases). Germline CDR1 SGHTA, CDR2 FQGNSA. Trimming took off 5 bases at V and 9 bases at J, with 17 bases between the two ends. This CDR3 comprises 14 residues. This CDR3 is CASSANPGQGEQFF. The CDR3 DNA follows: TGTGCCAGCAGCGCTAATCCAGGGCAAGGTGAGCAGTTCTTC.

This clone was counted a single time. The chain couples TRBV11-2 to TRBJ2-7; D is uncertain. Trimming stripped 0 bases from V and 0 bases from J, with 9 bases between. Germline-derived CDR1 and CDR2 are SGHAT and FQNNGV. The CDR3 is 15 amino acids. The CDR3 loop reads CASSLELASSYEQYF. CDR3 nucleotide sequence: TGTGCCAGCAGCTTAGAATTGGCAAGCTCCTACGAGCAGTACTTC.

This clone was counted only a few times. J is TRBJ2-6 and V is TRBV7-8; tentative D call: TRBD2 (6 bases). CDR3 length equals 19 residues. Germline V gene data show CDR1 as SGHVS and CDR2 as FQNEAQ. The V and J ends lost 5 bases and 1 base respectively, with 21 bases between them. The CDR3 nucleotides are TGTGCCAGCAGCCCACAGATCTTAGCGGTTTGGTCTGGGGCCAACGTCCTGACTTTC. This gives the protein CASSPQILAVWSGANVLTF. Complete variable domain (other parts from reference TRBV7-8 and TRBJ2-6): GAGVSQSPRYKVAKRGQDVALRCDPISGHVSLFWYQQALGQGPEFLTYFQNEAQLDKSGLPSDRFFAERPEGSVSTLKIQRTQQEDSAVYLCASSPQILAVWSGANVLTFGAGSRLTVL.

The chain uses TRBV19 and TRBJ2-1, with 12 positions matching TRBD2. The CDR3 spans 18 residues. V lost 6 bases to trimming and J lost 2 bases; unmatched junction nucleotides: 11. Per germline, CDR1 LNHDA and CDR2 SQIVND (reference sequence). This CDR3 is CASRNEALAGGPYNEQFF. The CDR3 DNA is TGTGCCAGTAGAAACGAAGCTCTAGCGGGGGGGCCCTACAATGAGCAGTTCTTC.

V usage is TRBV4-1 and J usage is TRBJ1-2; no definite D call. Germline CDR1 and CDR2: MGHRA and YSYEKL. The CDR3 is 13 residues long. V lost 0 bases and J 3 bases, leaving 5 bases between the germline ends. In nucleotides, the CDR3 is TGCGCCAGCAGCCAAGATCGACACTATGGCTACACCTTC. Its protein is CASSQDRHYGYTF.

This sequence joins TRBV7-3 and TRBJ2-1, with D perhaps TRBD1 (6 bases). This CDR3 has 16 residues. V lost 1 base to trimming and J lost 7 bases, with 17 bases between them. Germline CDR1 is SGHTA and CDR2 is FQGTGA. The CDR3 coding sequence is TGTGCCAGCAGCTTAATAGGGGCAGGGGCCTCGAATGAGCAGTTCTTC. Its translation is CASSLIGAGASNEQFF.

V is TRBV3-1 (or the pseudogene TRBV3-2) and J is TRBJ2-2; either TRBD1 or TRBD2 may fit D (5 bases each). Germline lookup yields CDR1 LGHDT and CDR2 YNNKEL (reference sequence). V was clipped by 4 bases and J by 3 bases, with 15 bases between them. CDR3 length: 16 residues. CDR3 sequence: CASSPGTRRYTGELFF. CDR3 nucleotide sequence: TGTGCCAGCAGCCCTGGGACGAGGAGGTACACCGGGGAGCTGTTTTTT.

The chain couples TRBV4-2 to TRBJ2-1; the D gene is possibly TRBD1 (6 bases). The CDR3 has 17 residues. V lost 0 bases, J lost 7 bases, and 19 bases lay in between. From germline, CDR1 is LGHNA and CDR2 YNFKEQ. CDR3 sequence (DNA): TGTGCCAGCAGCCAAGATCACTTCGGCGGCCAGGGGAATGAGCAGTTCTTC. Translated: CASSQDHFGGQGNEQFF.

This sequence joins TRBV11-1 and TRBJ1-2; the D is unclear. V gave up 3 bases and J gave up 9 bases, with 14 bases separating them. CDR1 is SGHAT, CDR2 FQDESV, per germline (reference sequence). The CDR3 extends over 13 amino acids. The CDR3 DNA sequence: TGTGCCAGCAGCTTCCTTGGTGGGTATCGCTACACCTTC. Its protein product is CASSFLGGYRYTF.

The chain carries TRBV5-6 and TRBJ2-5; D is uncertain. Germline loops: CDR1 SGHDT, CDR2 YYEEEE. Trimming removed 3 bases from V and 3 bases from J, with 6 bases in between. CDR3 length: 12 amino acids. CDR3 bases: TGTGCCAGCAGCTATGTAGAAGAGACCCAGTACTTC. Translated, it gives CASSYVEETQYF.